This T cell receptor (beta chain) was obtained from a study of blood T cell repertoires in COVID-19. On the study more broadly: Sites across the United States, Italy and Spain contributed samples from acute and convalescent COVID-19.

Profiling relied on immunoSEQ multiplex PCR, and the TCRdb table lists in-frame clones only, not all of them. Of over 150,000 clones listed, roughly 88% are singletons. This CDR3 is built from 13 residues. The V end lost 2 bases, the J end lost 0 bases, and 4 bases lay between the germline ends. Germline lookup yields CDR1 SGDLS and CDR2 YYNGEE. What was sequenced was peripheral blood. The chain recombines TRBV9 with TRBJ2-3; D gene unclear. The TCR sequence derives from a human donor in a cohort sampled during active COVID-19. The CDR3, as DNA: TGTGCCAGCAGCGTGACTAGCACAGATACGCAGTATTTT. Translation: CASSVTSTDTQYF.